One sample yielded the 26 T cell receptor beta chains listed below, sequenced in a study of beta chain features in type 1 diabetes. The whole isolated RNA underwent reverse transcription, so sequencing captured expressed TCRB transcripts. Sequencing used immunoSEQ multiplex PCR; TCRdb keeps in-frame clones, though not all of them. Of more than 150,000 clones listed, about 13% are singletons. The specimen sequenced was central memory CD4+ T cells from blood. Receptors were obtained from a woman aged 18-35 years in good health.

The rearrangement links TRBV19 to TRBJ1-3; maybe TRBD1 (6 bases). The ends were cut back, 7 bases at V and 0 bases at J, with 10 bases in the middle. In germline, CDR1 is LNHDA, CDR2 SQIVND (reference sequence). The CDR3 sequence is 14 residues long. CDR3 DNA sequence: TGTGCCAGTAACCCAGGGGCCTCTGGAAACACCATATATTTT. Its translation: CASNPGASGNTIYF.

This clone came up a few times. V usage is TRBV27 and J usage is TRBJ2-2; no reliable D call. Looked up from germline, CDR1 is MNHEY and CDR2 is SMNVEV (reference sequence). V lost 3 bases and J 5 bases, leaving 4 bases between the germline ends. This CDR3 has 12 amino acids. The CDR3 sequence is CASSFLTGELFF. The CDR3 bases are TGTGCCAGCAGTTTCCTAACCGGGGAGCTGTTTTTT.

This clone occurred a few times. One end of the junction fails to match germline, which may point to a read error. The V gene is TRBV11-3, the J gene TRBJ2-5; D might be TRBD2 (6 bases). Germline-derived CDR1 and CDR2 are SGHNT and YENEEA. This CDR3 is built from 12 residues. CDR3 residues: CASSLVGIAEDF. The CDR3 DNA reads as TGTGCCAGCAGCTTAGTAGGGATAGCGGAAGACTTC.

CDR3 residues: CASSLISGTSGSYEQFF. The CDR3 DNA reads as TGTGCCAGCAGCCTGATATCCGGGACTAGCGGATCATATGAGCAGTTCTTC. The J gene is TRBJ2-1, the V gene TRBV5-8; 11 bases are shared with TRBD2. Germline CDR1 SGHTS, CDR2 YDEGEE. This CDR3 region has 17 residues. V shed 4 bases and J 8 bases; nucleotides not matched to a gene: 14. Filled out from reference TRBV5-8 and TRBJ2-1, the complete variable domain reads EAGVTQSPTHLIKTRGQQATLRCSPISGHTSVYWYQQALGLGLQFLLWYDEGEERNRGNFPPRFSGRQFPNYSSELNVNALELEDSALYLCASSLISGTSGSYEQFFGPGTRLTVL.

The J gene is TRBJ1-2, the V gene TRBV7-8; 8 bases fit TRBD1. V gave up 4 bases and J gave up 4 bases; unmatched junction bases: 5. The CDR3 spans 14 residues. Germline assignment: CDR1 SGHVS and CDR2 FQNEAQ. CDR3 residues: CASSSRDRGYGYTF. The CDR3 DNA follows: TGTGCCAGCAGCTCCCGTGACAGGGGCTATGGCTACACCTTC.

This clone has only a few counts. V and J are TRBV4-1 and TRBJ2-7; 9 bases match TRBD1. The CDR3 extends over 16 amino acids. The V and J ends lost 0 bases and 6 bases, in that order; junction bases with no gene match: 9. CDR1 is MGHRA and CDR2 is YSYEKL in the germline V gene. The CDR3 spells CASSQDQGTGSGEQYF. Here the CDR3 DNA reads TGCGCCAGCAGCCAAGATCAGGGGACAGGGAGTGGCGAGCAGTACTTC.

In this sample, this clone turned up a few times. The chain joins TRBV27 to TRBJ2-6, with 8 bases fitting TRBD1. The CDR3 is 19 residues long. The J segment lost 2 bases and the V segment lost 2 bases, leaving 11 bases of the junction unmatched. CDR1 and CDR2 (germline): MNHEY, SMNVEV (reference sequence). The CDR3 region has the DNA TGTGCCAGCAGTTTAGGGCAAGGACAGGGAAGGACTGGGGCCAACGTCCTGACTTTC. It is translated as CASSLGQGQGRTGANVLTF.

The J gene is TRBJ2-7, the V gene TRBV30, with 7 nucleotides matching TRBD1. The trim removed 2 bases at V and 0 bases at J, leaving 4 bases unmatched. The CDR3 runs to 14 residues. CDR1 GTSNPN and CDR2 SVGIG come from the germline V gene (reference sequence). The CDR3 region is CAWSPDRVSYEQYF. The CDR3 coding sequence is TGTGCCTGGAGTCCTGACAGGGTCTCCTACGAGCAGTACTTC. Based on the CDR3 plus reference TRBV30 and TRBJ2-7, the full variable domain is SQTIHQWPATLVQPVGSPLSLECTVEGTSNPNLYWYRQAAGRGLQLLFYSVGIGQISSEVPQNLSASRPQDRQFILSSKKLLLSDSGFYLCAWSPDRVSYEQYFGPGTRLTVT.

J is TRBJ1-2 and V is TRBV7-9; 7 nucleotides line up with TRBD1. This CDR3 is built from 12 residues. Germline values: CDR1 SEHNR, CDR2 FQNEAQ (reference sequence). Losses at the gene ends were 5 bases for V and 8 bases for J; bases not matched to a gene: 5. Here the CDR3 reads CASSPRDSGYTF. The CDR3 DNA reads as TGTGCCAGCAGCCCGCGGGACAGCGGCTACACCTTC.

This clone was recorded a few times. This chain uses TRBV29-1 with TRBJ1-2, with 9 bases that match TRBD1. Trimming cost V 6 bases and J 6 bases; bases outside gene matches: 8. The CDR3 is made up of 13 amino acids. Per germline, CDR1 SQVTM and CDR2 ANQGSEA. CDR3 sequence: CSVATGGSHGYTF. CDR3 bases: TGCAGCGTAGCGACAGGGGGTTCTCATGGCTACACCTTC.

This clone turned up a few times. Other DNA sequences from this sample encode an identical CDR3 as well. The chain couples TRBV7-2 to TRBJ2-3, with D possibly being TRBD1 (6 bases). V lost 5 bases and J 3 bases, leaving 9 bases between the germline ends. The CDR3 runs 13 residues. Looked up from germline, CDR1 is SGHTA and CDR2 is FQGNSA. The CDR3 reads CASSPGTTDTQYF. DNA of the CDR3: TGTGCCAGCAGCCCCGGGACAACAGATACGCAGTATTTT.

The chain recombines TRBV10-2 with TRBJ2-5, with 8 bases matching TRBD2. Per the germline V gene, CDR1 is WSHSY and CDR2 is SAAADI. This CDR3 has 14 amino acids. Unmatched junction bases numbered 9, after V lost 7 bases and J lost 5 bases. This CDR3 reads CASTSSGSKETQYF. For the CDR3, the DNA is TGCGCCAGCACCTCCAGCGGGAGTAAGGAGACCCAGTACTTC.

This chain joins TRBV11-2 and TRBJ1-1; 8 bases align to TRBD1. V dropped 1 base and J dropped 1; count of bases not matched to a gene: 2. Germline lookup yields CDR1 SGHAT and CDR2 FQNNGV. The CDR3 length is 15 residues. The CDR3 sequence: CASSLAGQANTEAFF. CDR3 nucleotides: TGTGCCAGCAGCTTAGCGGGACAGGCGAACACTGAAGCTTTCTTT.

The rearrangement uses TRBV7-9 and TRBJ2-3; 12 bases are a match to TRBD2. The CDR3 is 16 amino acids. V dropped 5 bases and J dropped 1; count of bases not matched to a gene: 4. CDR1 and CDR2 from the germline V gene are SEHNR and FQNEAQ (reference sequence). The chain's CDR3 is CASSAGTSGRTDTQYF. In DNA form, the CDR3 reads TGTGCCAGCAGCGCTGGGACTAGCGGGCGCACAGATACGCAGTATTTT.

The chain has TRBV29-1 and TRBJ2-7; possible D gene TRBD1, 5 bases. Trimming took 5 bases from V and 6 from J, leaving 14 bases between them. The CDR3 has 12 residues. The germline CDR1 and CDR2 sequences are SQVTM and ANQGSEA. The CDR3 is CSVSLAGFEQYF. The CDR3, as DNA: TGCAGCGTTTCCTTAGCAGGGTTCGAGCAGTACTTC.

The rearrangement joins TRBV7-6 to TRBJ2-5; TRBD1 aligns across 8 bases. The CDR3 is 16 residues long. With V trimmed by 4 bases and J by 9 bases, 16 bases remained unmatched. Per the germline V gene, CDR1 is SGHVS and CDR2 is FNYEAQ. The CDR3 DNA follows: TGTGCCAGCAGCTCCCCACGGACAGGGAAGATATGGGCCCAGTACTTC. This gives the protein CASSSPRTGKIWAQYF.

The V gene is TRBV5-6, the J gene TRBJ2-5; no firm D call. The CDR3 covers 13 residues. Trimming removed 1 base from V and 2 bases from J, with 6 bases in between. The germline V gene has CDR1 SGHDT and CDR2 YYEEEE. The DNA of the CDR3 is TGTGCCAGCAGCTTGCGGTTTCAAGAGACCCAGTACTTC. This codes for CASSLRFQETQYF.

The chain employs TRBV5-6 and TRBJ2-7, with no clear D. CDR1 SGHDT and CDR2 YYEEEE come from the germline V gene. V was cut by 4 bases and J by 1 base, with 12 bases left in between. This CDR3 region has 14 residues. CDR3 bases: TGTGCCAGCAGCCCCAACCCCGGGTCCTACGAGCAGTACTTC. This sequence encodes CASSPNPGSYEQYF.

This chain joins TRBV5-4 and TRBJ2-3, with 7 nucleotides matching TRBD1. V was pared by 4 bases and J by 5 bases, with 4 bases of the junction left unmatched. Germline V gives CDR1 SGHNT, CDR2 YYREEE (reference sequence). The CDR3 length is 13 residues. The CDR3 DNA follows: TGTGCCAGCAGCCAACAGGGGAGAGATACGCAGTATTTT. As protein: CASSQQGRDTQYF. The full variable domain, in which reference TRBV5-4 and TRBJ2-3 provide the parts outside the CDR3, is ETGVTQSPTHLIKTRGQQVTLRCSSQSGHNTVSWYQQALGQGPQFIFQYYREEENGRGNFPPRFSGLQFPNYSSELNVNALELDDSALYLCASSQQGRDTQYFGPGTRLTVL.

There are a few counts of this clone. V and J are TRBV30 and TRBJ1-1; tentatively, D is TRBD1 (6 bases). The ends were cut back, 6 bases at V and 5 bases at J, with 19 bases in the middle. Germline loops: CDR1 GTSNPN, CDR2 SVGIG (reference sequence). This CDR3 contains 14 residues. The CDR3 bases are TGTGCCTGCCTGAGGCAGGGGAGAGGAACTGAAGCTTTCTTT. Amino acid sequence: CACLRQGRGTEAFF. The variable domain in full, completed from reference TRBV30 and TRBJ1-1, reads SQTIHQWPATLVQPVGSPLSLECTVEGTSNPNLYWYRQAAGRGLQLLFYSVGIGQISSEVPQNLSASRPQDRQFILSSKKLLLSDSGFYLCACLRQGRGTEAFFGQGTRLTVV.

The chain is built from TRBV28 and TRBJ2-6; 7 bases map to TRBD1. The CDR3 spans 19 residues. V trimming: 6 bases; J trimming: 0 bases; junction bases outside the gene matches: 14. Per germline, CDR1 MDHEN and CDR2 SYDVKM. In DNA, the CDR3 is TGTGCCAGCAGACTTACTCCGGGACAGAGAGGCTCTGGGGCCAACGTCCTGACTTTC. Amino acid sequence: CASRLTPGQRGSGANVLTF.

This clone was counted a few times. This chain links TRBV11-2 with TRBJ1-2; 7 bases agree with TRBD1. The CDR3 is 14 residues long. Germline CDR1 reads SGHAT; CDR2 reads FQNNGV. Unmatched junction bases numbered 7, after V lost 5 bases and J lost 4 bases. As DNA, the CDR3 is TGTGCCAGCAGCACACAGGGGCCGGGCTATGGCTACACCTTC. Translation gives CASSTQGPGYGYTF.

J is TRBJ2-1 and V is TRBV18; 10 bases match TRBD2. The length of the CDR3 is 14 residues. V was pared by 1 base and J by 10 bases, with 4 bases of the junction left unmatched. Germline loops: CDR1 KGHSH, CDR2 LQKENI. In DNA form, the CDR3 reads TGTGCCAGCTCACCACGCCTAGCGGGGGCCGAGCAGTTCTTC. Its translation is CASSPRLAGAEQFF. The entire variable domain, with the rest obtained from reference TRBV18 and TRBJ2-1, is as follows: NAGVMQNPRHLVRRRGQEARLRCSPMKGHSHVYWYRQLPEEGLKFMVYLQKENIIDESGMPKERFSAEFPKEGPSILRIQQVVRGDSAAYFCASSPRLAGAEQFFGPGTRLTVL.

This chain links TRBV10-3 with TRBJ2-4; 8 bases match TRBD1. This CDR3 contains 14 residues. Germline-derived CDR1 and CDR2 are ENHRY and SYGVKD. After removal of 5 bases from V and 7 bases from J, the junction contained 7 bases not matched to a gene. CDR3 sequence: CAISPTGDLNIQYF. As DNA, the CDR3 is TGTGCCATCAGTCCGACAGGGGACCTTAACATTCAGTACTTC.

This clone appeared a few times. V usage is TRBV25-1 and J usage is TRBJ2-2; 7 nucleotides match TRBD1. Germline CDR1 is MGHDK and CDR2 is SYGVNS. This CDR3 spans 16 amino acids. The junction had 8 bases not matched to a gene; V was cut back by 4 bases and J by 3 bases. In DNA, the CDR3 is TGTGCCAGCAGTGGTGGGAGAACAGGGGACACCGGGGAGCTGTTTTTT. Residues: CASSGGRTGDTGELFF.

This chain links TRBV6-5 with TRBJ2-5, with D possibly matching TRBD2 (5 bases). This CDR3 has 13 residues. V shed 7 bases and J shed 6 bases, with 15 bases lying between them. Germline lookup yields CDR1 MNHEY and CDR2 SVGAGI. This CDR3 is CASTNSGEQTQYF. The CDR3 DNA reads TGTGCCAGCACCAACAGCGGAGAGCAGACCCAGTACTTC.